The 23 T cell receptor beta chains reported below all come from one sample, sequenced in a study of blood T cell repertoires in COVID-19. The method was immunoSEQ multiplex PCR; TCRdb's version includes in-frame clones alone and lacks a portion of them. Of around 220,000 clones listed, roughly 80% are singletons. The specimen was peripheral blood. The receptors here all came from a woman aged 40 to 50 with active or convalescent COVID-19.

The chain is built from TRBV19 and TRBJ2-2, with D perhaps TRBD2 (7 bases). CDR1 and CDR2 from the germline V gene are LNHDA and SQIVND (reference sequence). V was clipped by 0 bases and J by 4 bases, with 12 bases between them. The CDR3 covers 16 residues. The CDR3 DNA follows: TGTGCCAGTAGTATAGATCGGGGGGCGAGCACCGGGGAGCTGTTTTTT. Residues: CASSIDRGASTGELFF.

This clone appeared a single time. The chain recombines TRBV3-1 (or the pseudogene TRBV3-2) with TRBJ2-3, with TRBD1 identical over 9 bases. Germline CDR1 LGHDT, CDR2 YNNKEL (reference sequence). J was trimmed by 5 bases and V by 1 base; bases with no gene match: 10. The CDR3 spans 17 residues. The CDR3 nucleotides are TGTGCCAGCAGCCAAGTCCGTCCCGGGACAGGGAAAGATACGCAGTATTTT. Translating gives CASSQVRPGTGKDTQYF.

The rearrangement links TRBV6-6 to TRBJ1-5; 9 bases agree with TRBD1. The CDR3 has 16 amino acids. Germline V gives CDR1 MNHNY, CDR2 SVGAGI (reference sequence). J gave up 0 bases and V 4 bases, and 4 bases lay outside the gene matches. CDR3: CASSWDRAYSNQPQHF. The DNA of the CDR3 is TGTGCCAGCAGTTGGGACAGGGCTTATAGCAATCAGCCCCAGCATTTT.

The chain uses TRBV11-2 and TRBJ2-2; 8 bases align to TRBD2. Germline V lookup: CDR1 SGHAT, CDR2 FQNNGV. The length of the CDR3 is 14 residues. The V segment lost 5 bases and the J segment 3 bases; nucleotides outside the gene matches: 2. CDR3 protein: CASSRTSHTGELFF. CDR3 nucleotide sequence: TGTGCCAGCAGCCGGACTAGCCACACCGGGGAGCTGTTTTTT.

This chain connects TRBV5-1 to TRBJ2-7; D is perhaps TRBD1 (6 bases). The germline gives CDR1 SGHRS, CDR2 YFSETQ. Between the trimmed V and J ends, which lost 0 bases and 0 bases, there was a span of 10 bases. CDR3 size: 15 residues. CDR3 sequence reads: CASSLGPGHSYEQYF. The CDR3 region has the DNA TGCGCCAGCAGCTTGGGCCCGGGACACTCCTACGAGCAGTACTTC.

The V call is TRBV19, the J call TRBJ1-1; 8 bases match TRBD1. This CDR3 is built from 13 residues. The V gene end was trimmed by 5 bases and the J gene end by 3 bases; junction bases not matched to a gene: 2. CDR1 is LNHDA and CDR2 is SQIVND in the germline V gene (reference sequence). This chain's CDR3 is CASSPDRDTEAFF. The CDR3, as DNA: TGTGCCAGTAGTCCGGACAGGGACACTGAAGCTTTCTTT.

The chain carries TRBV6-6 and TRBJ2-7; 8 positions match TRBD1. J gave up 5 bases and V 6 bases, and 12 bases lay outside the gene matches. Germline CDR1 reads MNHNY; CDR2 reads SVGAGI (reference sequence). The CDR3 has 15 amino acids. The CDR3 region has the DNA TGTGCCAGCAGACGAACCGGACAGGGAGCGGACGAGCAGTACTTC. It specifies CASRRTGQGADEQYF.

CDR3 loop: CASSPREQETQYF. CDR3 in DNA: TGCGCCAGCAGTCCGCGGGAGCAAGAGACCCAGTACTTC. This chain joins TRBV10-2 and TRBJ2-5; 7 bases match TRBD2. Germline CDR1 is WSHSY and CDR2 is SAAADI. The CDR3 runs to 13 residues. J lost 2 bases, V lost 5 bases, and 2 bases had no gene match.

This chain uses TRBV3-1 (or the pseudogene TRBV3-2) with TRBJ2-3; possibly TRBD2 for D (5 bases). Germline CDR1 is LGHDT and CDR2 is YNNKEL (reference sequence). V gave up 3 bases and J gave up 6 bases, with 10 bases separating them. The CDR3 is 13 amino acids. CDR3 amino acids: CASSQAGGDTQYF. CDR3 DNA sequence: TGTGCCAGCAGCCAGGCCGGCGGGGATACGCAGTATTTT.

V is TRBV5-1 and J is TRBJ2-7; 10 nucleotides agree with TRBD1. This CDR3 spans 14 amino acids. CDR1 and CDR2 from the germline V gene are SGHRS and YFSETQ. The ends lost 3 bases at V and 6 bases at J; junction bases unmatched: 6. DNA of the CDR3: TGCGCCAGCAGCTCGGGACAGGGGACGATCGAGCAGTACTTC. Translated: CASSSGQGTIEQYF.

CDR3 nucleotides: TGCGCCAGCAGCTTGGAGGGACAGGGGAATGGCTACACCTTC. Translating gives CASSLEGQGNGYTF. The gene calls are TRBV5-1 and TRBJ1-2, with 10 bases aligning to TRBD1. This CDR3 has 14 residues. The ends lost 0 bases at V and 6 bases at J; junction bases unmatched: 2. Germline lookup yields CDR1 SGHRS and CDR2 YFSETQ. Combining the CDR3 with reference TRBV5-1 and TRBJ1-2 gives the whole variable domain KAGVTQTPRYLIKTRGQQVTLSCSPISGHRSVSWYQQTPGQGLQFLFEYFSETQRNKGNFPGRFSGRQFSNSRSEMNVSTLELGDSALYLCASSLEGQGNGYTFGSGTRLTVV.

V and J are TRBV9 and TRBJ1-3; D is possibly TRBD1 (5 bases). Germline V gene sequence: CDR1 SGDLS, CDR2 YYNGEE. The CDR3 is 15 residues long. V was trimmed by 0 bases and J by 0 bases, leaving 7 bases between them. The CDR3 DNA reads TGTGCCAGCAGCGTAGGTGGGGCCTCTGGAAACACCATATATTTT. Protein product: CASSVGGASGNTIYF.

This chain joins TRBV5-1 and TRBJ1-1, with 9 bases identical to TRBD1. The CDR3 consists of 14 residues. Germline-derived CDR1 and CDR2 are SGHRS and YFSETQ. V lost 5 bases to trimming and J lost 4 bases; unmatched junction nucleotides: 6. This CDR3 is CASRETGGRTEAFF. DNA for the CDR3: TGCGCCAGCAGGGAGACAGGGGGACGCACTGAAGCTTTCTTT.

This sequence joins TRBV29-1 and TRBJ1-2; a possible D gene is TRBD1 (6 bases). Germline CDR1 is SQVTM and CDR2 is ANQGSEA. The V end lost 7 bases, the J end lost 8 bases, and 14 bases lay between the germline ends. This CDR3 is 11 amino acids long. The CDR3 sequence is CSAQRGGGYTF. The CDR3 nucleotides are TGCAGCGCCCAAAGAGGGGGAGGCTACACCTTC.

The sample holds one count of this clone. The V and J genes are TRBV3-1 (or the pseudogene TRBV3-2) and TRBJ2-6; D remains unclear. The germline CDR1 and CDR2 sequences are LGHDT and YNNKEL (reference sequence). V lost 4 bases and J 0 bases, leaving 10 bases between the germline ends. The CDR3 is made up of 16 amino acids. As DNA, the CDR3 is TGTGCCAGCAGCCCCACTCAAAGCTCTGGGGCCAACGTCCTGACTTTC. Encoded protein: CASSPTQSSGANVLTF.

This chain connects TRBV11-1 to TRBJ1-6, with D maybe TRBD1 (5 bases). In germline, CDR1 is SGHAT, CDR2 FQDESV (reference sequence). Trimming shortened V by 6 bases and J by 5 bases, and 11 bases separated the two germline ends. The CDR3 sequence is 14 residues long. CDR3 region: CASRETAHNSPLHF. DNA for the CDR3: TGTGCCAGCAGGGAGACAGCTCATAATTCACCCCTCCACTTT.

The chain uses TRBV28 and TRBJ1-5; the match to TRBD1 covers 10 bases. The CDR3 spans 14 residues. V was clipped by 10 bases and J by 5 bases; unmatched bases: 8. Germline loops: CDR1 MDHEN, CDR2 SYDVKM. This CDR3 is CAIRLTGGDQPQHF. DNA for the CDR3: TGTGCCATCCGACTGACAGGGGGCGATCAGCCCCAGCATTTT.

This clone was seen just once. The chain couples TRBV28 to TRBJ2-1; 11 bases match TRBD2. The germline CDR1 and CDR2 sequences are MDHEN and SYDVKM. The CDR3 runs 16 residues. J was trimmed by 6 bases and V by 4 bases; bases with no gene match: 8. The DNA of the CDR3 is TGTGCCAGCAGTTATATGACTAGCGGGGAAGTCAATGAGCAGTTCTTC. Translating gives CASSYMTSGEVNEQFF.

The chain links TRBV27 to TRBJ2-3, with TRBD2 as a possible D gene (6 bases). The CDR3 covers 14 residues. V lost 7 bases, J lost 4 bases, and 15 bases lay in between. Germline lookup yields CDR1 MNHEY and CDR2 SMNVEV (reference sequence). The CDR3 spells CASNWRGAADTQYF. The CDR3 coding sequence is TGTGCCAGCAACTGGAGGGGAGCGGCAGATACGCAGTATTTT.

The chain uses TRBV3-1 (or the pseudogene TRBV3-2) and TRBJ1-1; TRBD1 matches at 7 bases. The V segment lost 7 bases and the J segment 1 base; nucleotides outside the gene matches: 3. This CDR3 region has 13 residues. Per the germline V gene, CDR1 is LGHDT and CDR2 is YNNKEL (reference sequence). DNA of the CDR3: TGTGCCAGCACCCAGGGGGGGAACACTGAAGCTTTCTTT. Its translation is CASTQGGNTEAFF.

The chain is built from TRBV27 and TRBJ1-2; TRBD1 is a possible D gene (5 bases). The CDR3 contains 15 residues. Germline CDR1 reads MNHEY; CDR2 reads SMNVEV (reference sequence). V was shortened by 0 bases and J by 4 bases, with 12 bases between the two germline ends. CDR3 DNA: TGTGCCAGCAGTTTATCAAAGGGGCGGGGCTATGGCTACACCTTC. Translating gives CASSLSKGRGYGYTF.

This clone was recorded only once. The CDR3 DNA follows: TGTGCCTGGAGTGGGGGCTTTAATGAAAAACTGTTTTTT. Residues: CAWSGGFNEKLFF. This chain connects TRBV30 to TRBJ1-4; TRBD1 might be the D (5 bases). Trimming removed 1 base from V and 4 bases from J, with 7 bases in between. From germline, CDR1 is GTSNPN and CDR2 SVGIG (reference sequence). The CDR3 runs to 13 residues. Full variable domain (outside the CDR3, taken from reference TRBV30 and TRBJ1-4): SQTIHQWPATLVQPVGSPLSLECTVEGTSNPNLYWYRQAAGRGLQLLFYSVGIGQISSEVPQNLSASRPQDRQFILSSKKLLLSDSGFYLCAWSGGFNEKLFFGSGTQLSVL.

The chain links TRBV7-9 to TRBJ1-5; 7 nucleotides line up with TRBD1. Germline V gene data show CDR1 as SEHNR and CDR2 as FQNEAQ (reference sequence). V was clipped by 10 bases and J by 5 bases; unmatched bases: 8. The CDR3 has 13 residues. CDR3 loop: CAIGGQSDQPQHF. CDR3 nucleotide sequence: TGTGCCATCGGGGGACAGTCCGATCAGCCCCAGCATTTT.